A selection of T cell receptor beta chains follows, all from one sample in a study of blood T cell repertoires in COVID-19. Assay: immunoSEQ multiplex PCR; the TCRdb copy retains only in-frame clones and omits some. The table includes about 200,000 clones, around 85% detected once. Source material: peripheral blood. The receptors originated from a man aged 55 to 70 with COVID-19, enrolled during active disease. Each CDR3 is given with its conserved first and last residue. Fields, in order: V gene, J gene, D gene, CDR3 length, CDR3 protein. A D gene is named only where the DNA matches it firmly.

>TRBV5-4|TRBJ2-7|TRBD2|15
CASSLKSGRYHEQYF
>TRBV27|TRBJ2-3|TRBD2|16
CASSSWTSGTTDTQYF
>TRBV3-1/TRBV3-2|TRBJ2-1|.|11
CASSQLHEQFF
>TRBV19|TRBJ2-2|.|14
CASSIVTDTGELFF
>TRBV10-3|TRBJ2-2|.|14
CAISETGPTGELFF
>TRBV6-4|TRBJ2-3|TRBD2|15
CASSETAGGTDTQYF
>TRBV20-1|TRBJ1-5|.|14
CSASPSGGNQPQHF
>TRBV18|TRBJ1-4|.|14
CASSPPGLSEKLFF
>TRBV7-8|TRBJ2-1|TRBD2|16
CASSSPGGLLGNEQFF
>TRBV3-1/TRBV3-2|TRBJ1-1|.|13
CASSQDKAGAFIF
>TRBV6-5|TRBJ1-3|TRBD1|15
CASWYGTGFGNTIYF
>TRBV6-5|TRBJ1-1|.|11
CASSRGFEAFF
>TRBV18|TRBJ1-1|TRBD1|13
CASSPTGDTEAFF
>TRBV14|TRBJ2-7|TRBD2|18
CASSPYYSQTSGRFEQYF
>TRBV2|TRBJ2-7|.|12
CASRDMSYEQYF
>TRBV2|TRBJ1-1|.|13
CASRTGQNTEAFF
>TRBV28|TRBJ2-7|TRBD1|12
CASRQGAYEQYF
>TRBV7-9|TRBJ1-2|TRBD1|15
CASSFSGTGGPGYTF
>TRBV5-6|TRBJ1-1|.|11
CASSLFAEAFF
>TRBV6-6|TRBJ2-7|.|14
CASSYSGGSYEQYF
>TRBV18|TRBJ1-2|.|13
CASSPMDSHGYTF
>TRBV6-4|TRBJ1-1|TRBD1|14
CASSPQGVPTEAFF
>TRBV3-1/TRBV3-2|TRBJ1-1|.|13
CASSFTSGVGAFF
>TRBV19|TRBJ2-7|.|14
CASSISHRSYEQYF
>TRBV11-2|TRBJ2-3|.|14
CASSLGSQADTQYF
>TRBV10-3|TRBJ1-2|.|18
CAISESVGGRWSNYGYTF
>TRBV18|TRBJ2-2|.|16
CASSPPEGAPTGELFF
>TRBV6-5|TRBJ1-3|.|15
CASLSLGSLGNTIYF
>TRBV5-1|TRBJ2-7|TRBD2|14
CASSLAGGVYEQYF
>TRBV30|TRBJ2-5|TRBD2|18
CAWKRRKGLAGVVETQYF
>TRBV19|TRBJ2-5|.|12
CASSIAGETQYF
>TRBV19|TRBJ2-5|TRBD1|15
CASSPGQGARETQYF
>TRBV29-1|TRBJ1-1|.|15
CSVLEANLGNTEAFF
>TRBV5-6|TRBJ1-1|.|16
CASSWGLSRMNTEAFF